This is a list of T cell receptor beta chains from one sample in a study of T cell repertoires in cytomegalovirus infection. MiXCR, run by TCRdb on the reads, gives a single entry per CDR3 protein. Of nearly 550,000 distinct CDR3 sequences listed, more than 15% are singletons. Sequences were obtained from CD8+ T cells from PBMCs. The receptors were sampled from a human donor in good health (CMV status not recorded). Some clones in this sample may be carry-over from other donors' samples. The CDR3 runs from the conserved cysteine through the conserved F or W. A D gene is named only where the DNA matches it firmly. Only part of the rows carry a size: once, few, many, or a class if the clone is expanded.

D	size	V	J	DNA	CDR3
TRBD2	.	TRBV3-1	TRBJ2-1	TGTGCCAGCAGCCAGGGGACTAGCGGGACCGGGTCGAAAGAGCAGTTCTTC	CASSQGTSGTGSKEQFF
.	many	TRBV7-6	TRBJ1-5	TGTGCCAGCAGCTTAGCGGGAGACAGAAATCAGCCCCAGCATTTT	CASSLAGDRNQPQHF
.	.	TRBV27	TRBJ2-7	TGTGCCAAGCCGGGGATCCCCTACGAGCAGTACTTC	CAKPGIPYEQYF
TRBD1	many	TRBV6-6	TRBJ2-7	TGTGCCAGCAGTTATCGGGGACAGGGGGCGCGGGAGCAGTACTTC	CASSYRGQGAREQYF
TRBD1	many	TRBV5-4	TRBJ1-2	TGTGCCAGCAGATCGGGACAGGGGGGTCCCTATGGCTACACCTTC	CASRSGQGGPYGYTF
.	few	TRBV20-1	TRBJ2-1	TGCAGTGCTCCAACCACCACCAATGAGCAGTTCTTC	CSAPTTTNEQFF
TRBD1	many	TRBV6-1	TRBJ1-4	TGTGCCAGCAGGGATGGGACAGGGCCACCTAATGAAAAACTGTTTTTT	CASRDGTGPPNEKLFF
.	few	TRBV6-2/TRBV6-3	TRBJ1-6	TGTGCCAGCAGTTACTCATGGTATTCACCCCTCCACTTT	CASSYSWYSPLHF
.	many	TRBV7-2	TRBJ2-4	TGTGCCAGCAGCTTAAATCGTCGGGGGACAGTCGGCATTCAGTACTTC	CASSLNRRGTVGIQYF
TRBD1	few	TRBV19	TRBJ2-4	TGTGCCACCCAGAGGGCAGGGGGCTCATGGGCCGAGGCCAAAAACATTCAGTACTTC	CATQRAGGSWAEAKNIQYF
.	.	TRBV14	TRBJ2-3	TGTGCCAGCAGCCAAGATCACGCAGATACGCAGTATTTT	CASSQDHADTQYF
TRBD2	many	TRBV6-4	TRBJ2-1	TGTGCCAGCAGTGACTCAGCGGGGAGCTCCTACAATGAGCAGTTCTTC	CASSDSAGSSYNEQFF
TRBD2	many	TRBV6-1	TRBJ2-7	TGTGCCAGCAGTCTAATCCCCAGACTAGCGGGAGCCTACGAGCAGTACTTC	CASSLIPRLAGAYEQYF
TRBD2	once	TRBV9	TRBJ2-5	TGTGCCAGCAGCGCAAGCGGGGGGCCCGAGGAGACCCAGTACTTC	CASSASGGPEETQYF
.	few	TRBV3-1	TRBJ2-5	TGTGCCAGCAGCCAATGGTCCCAAATCGAGACCCAGTACTTC	CASSQWSQIETQYF
.	.	TRBV20-1	TRBJ2-1	TGCAGTGCTAGAGACGGGCGGGTCTCCTACAATGAGCAGTTCTTC	CSARDGRVSYNEQFF
.	.	TRBV7-9	TRBJ2-7	TGTGCCAGCAGCTTAACCCAGGGGGGATCCTACGAGCAGTACTTC	CASSLTQGGSYEQYF
TRBD2	.	TRBV6-5	TRBJ2-1	TGTGCCAGCAGTGGAACGCGGGGGGGCGGATACAATGAGCAGTTCTTC	CASSGTRGGGYNEQFF
TRBD2	.	TRBV20-1	TRBJ2-3	TGCAGTGCTAGGTTGGGTCGGGGGGGCCTCGCAGATACGCAGTATTTT	CSARLGRGGLADTQYF
.	.	TRBV2	TRBJ1-1	TGTGCCAGCACCCCCAGACCCGACAGCCTACTGAACACTGAAGCTTTCTTT	CASTPRPDSLLNTEAFF
.	many	TRBV7-9	TRBJ1-5	TGTGCCAGCAGCTTATACGCCGGAAATAGCAATCAGCCCCAGCATTTT	CASSLYAGNSNQPQHF
TRBD1	few	TRBV5-6	TRBJ1-6	TGTGCCAGCAGCTTGGCGTCGGGACAGTATAATTCACCCCTCCACTTT	CASSLASGQYNSPLHF
TRBD1	.	TRBV28	TRBJ1-1	TGTGCCAGCAGTTTACCAGACAGGGTTTTGGAAGAGGGGGCTTTCTTT	CASSLPDRVLEEGAFF
TRBD2	.	TRBV7-6	TRBJ2-3	TGTGTCAGCAGCTTAGCGGGGAGAGATACGCAGTATTTT	CVSSLAGRDTQYF
.	few	TRBV27	TRBJ2-7	TGTGCCAGCAGCCACGTGGGGCCCTTACCTTACGAGCAGTACTTC	CASSHVGPLPYEQYF
TRBD2	many	TRBV27	TRBJ2-3	TGTGCCAGCAAGGAGGGACTAGCGGTCCCTTCTAGCACAGATACGCAGTATTTT	CASKEGLAVPSSTDTQYF
TRBD1	.	TRBV19	TRBJ2-5	TGTGCCAGTAGTGAGTCCTGGACAGGGGGTCGAGAGACCCAGTACTTC	CASSESWTGGRETQYF
.	many	TRBV4-1	TRBJ2-3	TGCGCCAGCAGCCAAGGGCCACGGGGAAGTACAGATACGCAGTATTTT	CASSQGPRGSTDTQYF
TRBD1	few	TRBV20-1	TRBJ2-2	TGCAGTGCTCTGGACAGGTCGAACACCGGGGAGCTGTTTTTT	CSALDRSNTGELFF
.	many	TRBV7-5	TRBJ2-2	.	CISVPEVDPGQGAGELFF
.	many	TRBV4-2	TRBJ2-7	TGTGCCAGCAGTTATCAGGGAGACGCCTACGAGCAGTACTTC	CASSYQGDAYEQYF
.	.	TRBV29-1	TRBJ2-1	TGCAGCGTCGAAGGTGGCGTAAGCTCCTACAATGAGCAGTTCTTC	CSVEGGVSSYNEQFF
.	.	TRBV28	TRBJ1-1	TGTGCCAGCAGTTTCCCAGGGGATAGCACTGAAGCTTTCTTT	CASSFPGDSTEAFF
.	many	TRBV6-1	TRBJ2-3	TGTGCCAGCAGTGAGTCTCCATGGGGAGATACGCAGTATTTT	CASSESPWGDTQYF
.	few	TRBV19	TRBJ1-1	TGTGCCAGTAGTATGCGGCCAGGGGAGGGGACTGAAGCTTTCTTT	CASSMRPGEGTEAFF
TRBD2	many	TRBV19	TRBJ2-1	TGTGCCAGTCGTCTATCTGGCGGGGGGGCAGGTGAGCAGTTCTTC	CASRLSGGGAGEQFF
.	many	TRBV12-5	TRBJ2-2	TGTGCTAGTGCCCTCGGGAACACCGGGGAGCTGTTTTTT	CASALGNTGELFF
.	few	TRBV2	TRBJ1-5	TGTGCCAGCAGTGATCGGGAGTTCGGACAGCCCCAGCATTTT	CASSDREFGQPQHF
.	.	TRBV6-2/TRBV6-3	TRBJ2-6	TGTGCCCGCCGGACAGTACCCTCTGGGGCCAACGTCCTGACTTTC	CARRTVPSGANVLTF
.	many	TRBV7-7	TRBJ2-5	TGTGCCAGCAGCTTAGTCCAGGGAGAGACCCAGTACTTC	CASSLVQGETQYF
TRBD2	few	TRBV19	TRBJ2-1	TGTGCCAGTAGTACGGGACTACTCAATGAGCAGTTCTTC	CASSTGLLNEQFF
.	many	TRBV11-2	TRBJ1-1	TGTGCCAGCAGCTTATGGTCTAGGGTAAAATCCCCCACTGAAGCTTTCTTT	CASSLWSRVKSPTEAFF
TRBD1	few	TRBV28	TRBJ2-7	TGTGCCAGCAGTTTGGACAGGGATCCTTCCTACGAGCAGTACTTC	CASSLDRDPSYEQYF
.	few	TRBV24-1	TRBJ2-1	TGTGCCACCAGTGATTTGTCTTCGGGAGTTTACAATGAGCAGTTCTTC	CATSDLSSGVYNEQFF
.	.	TRBV9	TRBJ2-5	TGTGCCAGCAGCGTAGCGCTTAGCGCCCAAGAGACCCAGTACTTC	CASSVALSAQETQYF
TRBD2	many	TRBV6-2/TRBV6-3	TRBJ2-1	TGTGCCAGCAGACCAAGACTAGCGGGAGACCCGCGAAATGAGCAGTTCTTC	CASRPRLAGDPRNEQFF
TRBD2	.	TRBV2	TRBJ2-3	TGTGCCAGCAGTGGTCCTCTAGCGGGGCGCACAGATACGCAGTATTTT	CASSGPLAGRTDTQYF
TRBD2	.	TRBV6-5	TRBJ2-1	TGTGCCAGCAGTTACGGGTCGGGAGGTCACAATGAGCAGTTCTTC	CASSYGSGGHNEQFF
.	.	TRBV20-1	TRBJ2-5	TGCAGTGCTGCGTGGACGGAATCCTTTTCTCAAGAGACCCAGTACTTC	CSAAWTESFSQETQYF